This T cell receptor beta chain was found in a study of T cell clonality in common variable immunodeficiency (dated by TCRdb to between 2015 and 2016). The investigation overall reported the following: Correlations of repertoire features with clinical complications were constrained by heterogeneity among patients within the CVID cohort. TCRbeta clonality was higher in CVID subjects than in healthy controls (t-test p = 0.018), and the increase was most characteristic of about a third of subjects. According to the authors, figuring out what caused the increased clonality in CVID would require sequencing the repertoires of T cell subpopulations. CVID TCRbeta sequences were reported to have fewer deletions and N-nucleotide insertions and to lack highly modified clones with 13 or more V deletions. Even though DNA input was the same, control samples had an average of around 75,000 unique sequences each, compared with some 32,000 in CVID samples. Fewer TCRbeta clones were shared among CVID subjects than among healthy controls (p < 0.0001).

Most CVID patients and most healthy controls were of Caucasian heritage. From each donor, roughly 4.5 to 9 ml of heparinized peripheral whole blood was collected. Genomic DNA from adults with common variable immune deficiency (CVID) and from healthy adult controls was used to sequence TCRbeta CDR3 repertoires. The control group comprised some 22 healthy adult volunteers, about twelve female and 10 male, aged about 23 to 75 years with a mean age of around 35. Diluted blood was density-centrifuged over Hypaque 1077 or Ficoll-Paque to isolate peripheral blood mononuclear cells. Genomic DNA was extracted from unsorted mononuclear cells by Qiagen column purification or by a centrifugation-based method. Trimming takes 0 bases from V and 0 bases from J, and the germline ends sit 8 bases apart. The germline V gene yields SGHRS for CDR1 and YFSETQ for CDR2. From the cysteine up to the phenylalanine, the CDR3 has a length of 15 residues. The 36 bases shown cover part of the CDR3, and their frame starts at base 1.

This clone showed up many times. Its antigen remains unidentified. The CDR3 goes on 3 residues after the read ends, and that part is filled in from the germline J gene. Equivalent amounts of genomic DNA from CVID and control samples were used as sequencing input. For every sample, a 60 bp segment covering the rearranged TCRbeta CDR3 region was amplified and then sequenced. The immunoSEQ assay, a bias-corrected multiplex PCR combined with high-throughput sequencing, was used to amplify TCRbeta. As for the authors' bioinformatics: Every unique nucleotide sequence was considered a clone and was annotated with V, D and J genes, copy number and frequency. Sequences were labeled productive if in frame, and non-productive if out of frame or containing stop codons. As previously described, Shannon's entropy was used to calculate clonality. Mean CDR3 Kyte-Doolittle hydropathy was derived from the predicted amino acid sequences of productive clones. The R hclust function was used to hierarchically cluster scaled V gene usage with Manhattan distance and complete linkage. Sharing of clones by CDR3 amino acid sequence was evaluated through resampling of 12 repertoires per group over 100 rounds. The repertoires were searched for fewer than 75 published EBV-specific TCRbeta sequences and a few hundred published CMV-specific TCRbeta sequences. A couple of CVID samples yielding fewer than 10,000 sequences were excluded from analysis, leaving under 45 CVID repertoires. The immuneACCESS repertoire file appears here via TCRdb, limited to in-frame rearrangements. These files lack a portion of the clones; in checked studies, under half of the deficit traces to unresolved V genes, and the cause of the others is not known. Clone size and the V and J calls come from that table; the DNA yielded D and trimming. The sample has approximately 51,000 clones on record, with no singletons. The ten largest clones take up approximately 5.9% of the sample.

Input material: peripheral blood mononuclear cells. The TCR originated in a person aged 18 to 75 in good health. Recombination joined TRBV5-1 with TRBJ2-3; a tentative D match to TRBD2 spans 6 bases. The DNA read from the CDR3 is TGCGCCAGCAGCTTGGGGGGGACTAGCACAGATACG. Its protein reads: CASSLGGTSTDT. The entire CDR3 is CASSLGGTSTDTQYF. Here the CDR3 is joined to the reference TRBV5-1 and TRBJ2-3 genes, and the full variable domain is: KAGVTQTPRYLIKTRGQQVTLSCSPISGHRSVSWYQQTPGQGLQFLFEYFSETQRNKGNFPGRFSGRQFSNSRSEMNVSTLELGDSALYLCASSLGGTSTDTQYFGPGTRLTVL.